A single sample gave rise to the 12 T cell receptor beta chains below, sequenced in a study of early T cells in non-severe SARS-CoV-2 infection. MiXCR was run by TCRdb on the 5' RACE reads, yielding one entry per CDR3 protein. The sample contains about 72,000 distinct CDR3 sequences, 8% to 9.5% of which appear only once. The sequenced material came from whole blood. The receptors come from an adult who was a healthcare worker with PCR-confirmed SARS-CoV-2 infection or an uninfected control (not recorded which).

This clonotype was detected many times. This chain links TRBV20-1 with TRBJ2-5, with D uncertain. The V end lost 7 bases, the J end lost 0 bases, and 15 bases lay between the germline ends. In germline, CDR1 is DFQATT, CDR2 SNEGSKA (reference sequence). This CDR3 spans 14 amino acids. The CDR3 region has the DNA TGCAGTGGGCAGGCCGACCTGAACCAAGAGACCCAGTACTTC. Amino acids: CSGQADLNQETQYF.

The rearrangement joins TRBV7-8 to TRBJ2-2; D call uncertain. The CDR3 sequence is 12 residues long. V lost 3 bases to trimming and J lost 3 bases, with 2 bases between them. Germline-derived CDR1 and CDR2 are SGHVS and FQNEAQ. CDR3 loop: CASSFYTGELFF. The CDR3 region has the DNA TGTGCCAGCAGCTTTTACACCGGGGAGCTGTTTTTT.

The V and J genes are TRBV5-5 and TRBJ2-1; D unresolved. The V and J ends lost 4 bases and 5 bases respectively, with 16 bases between them. Germline assignment: CDR1 SGHKS and CDR2 YYEKEE (reference sequence). The CDR3 has 15 residues. The CDR3 spells CASSPYPNRNNEQFF. In DNA, the CDR3 is TGTGCCAGCAGCCCTTACCCGAACAGAAACAATGAGCAGTTCTTC.

This clonotype appeared a few times. The V gene is TRBV10-3, the J gene TRBJ2-7, with D tentatively TRBD1 (6 bases). Trimming removed 0 bases from V and 7 bases from J, with 22 bases in between. The CDR3 sequence is 17 residues long. Germline-derived CDR1 and CDR2 are ENHRY and SYGVKD. The CDR3 DNA sequence: TGTGCCATCAGTGAGTCGGTCTCTTCCCTGGACAGCCCAGAGCAGTACTTC. This codes for CAISESVSSLDSPEQYF.

The genes are TRBV7-9 and TRBJ2-2; no reliable D call. The CDR3 has 15 amino acids. Germline CDR1 is SEHNR and CDR2 is FQNEAQ (reference sequence). Trimming shortened V by 1 base and J by 1 base, and 7 bases separated the two germline ends. The CDR3 sequence: CASSLVPRNTGELFF. The CDR3 bases are TGTGCCAGCAGCTTAGTCCCCAGGAACACCGGGGAGCTGTTTTTT.

This clonotype came up many times. V and J are TRBV11-2 and TRBJ2-2; no firm D call. CDR3 length: 13 residues. Looked up from germline, CDR1 is SGHAT and CDR2 is FQNNGV. The germline V and J ends were trimmed by 0 bases and 6 bases, with 5 bases remaining between them. The CDR3 spells CASSLERSGELFF. The CDR3 DNA is TGTGCCAGCAGCTTAGAAAGGTCCGGGGAGCTGTTTTTT.

This clonotype has ten or more counts. At one end, the junction sequence differs from germline, possibly due to a read error. The V and J genes are TRBV9 and TRBJ2-2; D is possibly TRBD2 (6 bases). Germline lookup yields CDR1 SGDLS and CDR2 YYNGEE. CDR3 length: 16 amino acids. The CDR3 loop is CANSVQGAGITGELFF. CDR3 DNA: TGTGCCAACAGCGTGCAGGGCGCGGGAATCACCGGGGAGCTGTTTTTT.

V is TRBV6-2 or TRBV6-3 and J is TRBJ1-1; tentative D call: TRBD1 (6 bases). Per germline, CDR1 MNHEY and CDR2 SVGEGT. Trimming took off 6 bases at V and 1 base at J, with 15 bases between the two ends. The CDR3 is made up of 15 amino acids. The CDR3 protein is CASSFLGAENTEAFF. The CDR3 nucleotides read TGTGCCAGCAGCTTTCTGGGGGCCGAGAACACTGAAGCTTTCTTT.

This clonotype appeared a few times. This rearrangement joins TRBV4-1 to TRBJ2-3; 9 positions agree with TRBD2. CDR3 size: 16 residues. V dropped 1 base and J dropped 2; count of bases not matched to a gene: 4. Germline V gene data show CDR1 as MGHRA and CDR2 as YSYEKL. The CDR3 region has the DNA TGCGCCAGCAGCCAAGCCCCTAGCGGGATCACAGATACGCAGTATTTT. Translation: CASSQAPSGITDTQYF.

The chain joins TRBV6-5 to TRBJ2-7; TRBD2 aligns across 9 bases. V lost 8 bases and J lost 4; bases outside the gene matches: 3. The CDR3 is made up of 12 amino acids. Germline V lookup: CDR1 MNHEY, CDR2 SVGAGI. For the CDR3, the DNA is TGTGCCAGCGGGCGGGAGGGGTACGAGCAGTACTTC. Amino acid sequence: CASGREGYEQYF.

The table lists this clonotype with many counts. The V and J genes are TRBV6-5 and TRBJ2-7, with TRBD1 matching 11 bases. CDR1 and CDR2 from the germline V gene are MNHEY and SVGAGI. After removal of 5 bases from V and 5 bases from J, the junction contained 5 bases not matched to a gene. The CDR3 covers 14 residues. In DNA form, the CDR3 reads TGTGCCAGCAGTCGCGGGACAGGGGGACACGAGCAGTACTTC. This sequence encodes CASSRGTGGHEQYF.

This clonotype came up many times. The V call is TRBV29-1, the J call TRBJ2-7, with TRBD2 identical over 12 bases. Germline loops: CDR1 SQVTM, CDR2 ANQGSEA. This CDR3 has 14 amino acids. Trimming cost V 2 bases and J 6 bases; bases outside gene matches: 5. CDR3 coding DNA: TGCAGCGTTGAAACTAGCGGGGGGCGTAGCGAGCAGTACTTC. This translates into CSVETSGGRSEQYF.